This T cell receptor beta chain was captured by sequencing in a study of blood T cell repertoires in COVID-19. V was pared by 3 bases and J by 1 base, with 4 bases between. This CDR3 contains 13 residues. Sequencing was performed with immunoSEQ multiplex PCR; in TCRdb, only in-frame clones are kept and a portion is missing. Of about 140,000 clones listed, 60% to 85% were seen once; the top ten hold roughly 15%. The material sequenced was peripheral blood. The sequence was collected from a man aged 50 to 59 with acute or convalescent COVID-19. This chain links TRBV12-3 or TRBV12-4 with TRBJ1-5, with D uncertain. Here the CDR3 reads CASSFSSNQPQHF. The CDR3, as DNA: TGTGCCAGCAGTTTTAGCAGCAATCAGCCCCAGCATTTT.